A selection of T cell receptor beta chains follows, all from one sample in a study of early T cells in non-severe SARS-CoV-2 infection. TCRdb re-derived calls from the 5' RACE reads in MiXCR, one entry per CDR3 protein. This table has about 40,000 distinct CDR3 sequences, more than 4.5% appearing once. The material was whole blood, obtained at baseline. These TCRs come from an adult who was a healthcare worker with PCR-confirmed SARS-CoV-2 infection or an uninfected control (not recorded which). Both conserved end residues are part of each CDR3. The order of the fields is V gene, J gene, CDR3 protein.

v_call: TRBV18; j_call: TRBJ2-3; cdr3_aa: CASSSLGTDTQYF
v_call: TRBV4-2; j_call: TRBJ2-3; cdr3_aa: CASSLDLVGPQYF
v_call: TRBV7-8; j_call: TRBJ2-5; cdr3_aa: CASRPRAFQETQYF
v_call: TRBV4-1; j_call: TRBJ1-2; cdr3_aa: CASSQDLGFGGGTNYGYTF
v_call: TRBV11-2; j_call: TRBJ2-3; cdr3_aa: CASSAAQESAMDTQYF
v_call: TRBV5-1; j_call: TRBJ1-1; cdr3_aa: CASSVSGGLTEAFF
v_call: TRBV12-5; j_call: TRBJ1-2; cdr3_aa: CASGLGQGAGNYGYTF
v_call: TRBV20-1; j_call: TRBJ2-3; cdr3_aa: CSVPGTSGSSHTDTQYF
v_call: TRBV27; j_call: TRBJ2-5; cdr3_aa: CASSPDRAVGETQYF
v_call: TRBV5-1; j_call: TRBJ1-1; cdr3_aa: CASSLPRQNTEAFF
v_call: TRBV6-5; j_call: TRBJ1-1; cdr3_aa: CTSSYAGYRRDTEAFF
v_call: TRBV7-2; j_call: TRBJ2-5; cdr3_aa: CASSGDRAWETQYF
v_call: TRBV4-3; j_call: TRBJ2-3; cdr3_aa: CASSQEGGTDTQYF
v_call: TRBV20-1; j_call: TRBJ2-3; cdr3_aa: CSIPGLAADTQYF
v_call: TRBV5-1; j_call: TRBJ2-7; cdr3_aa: CASSRRQGSYEQYF
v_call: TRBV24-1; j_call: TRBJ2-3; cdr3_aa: CATSDSLGLSTDTQYF
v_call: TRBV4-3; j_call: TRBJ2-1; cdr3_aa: CASSQDAGSPDNEQFF
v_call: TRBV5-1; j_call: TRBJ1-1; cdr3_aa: CASMVGENTEAFF
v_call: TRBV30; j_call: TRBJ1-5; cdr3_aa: CAWSPATPRQPQHF
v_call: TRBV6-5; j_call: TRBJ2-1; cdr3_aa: CASSYRRATYNEQFF
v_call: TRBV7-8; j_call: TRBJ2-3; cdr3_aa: CASSSPGTFDTQYF
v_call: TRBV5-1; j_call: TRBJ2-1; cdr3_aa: CASSLTKNSYNEQFF
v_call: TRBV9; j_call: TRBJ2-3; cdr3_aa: CASSPDPGGTQYF
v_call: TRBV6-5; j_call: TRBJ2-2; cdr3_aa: CASSYSRNTGELFF
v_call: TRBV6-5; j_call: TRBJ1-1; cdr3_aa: CASSYSWSTEAFF
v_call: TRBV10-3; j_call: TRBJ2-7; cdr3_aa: CAIRGRPYEQYF
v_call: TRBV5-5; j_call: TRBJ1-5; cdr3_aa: CASSFRGQGAYNQPQHF
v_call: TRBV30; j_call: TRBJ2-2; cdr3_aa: CAWSVNSGSVGELFF
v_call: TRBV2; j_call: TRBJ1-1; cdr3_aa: CASTLLWDTEAFF
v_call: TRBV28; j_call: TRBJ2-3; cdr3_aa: CASSFLAGGSDTQYF
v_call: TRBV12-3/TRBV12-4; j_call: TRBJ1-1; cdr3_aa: CASRRDRVTEAFF
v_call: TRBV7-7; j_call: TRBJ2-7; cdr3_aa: CASSSTGGGEQYF
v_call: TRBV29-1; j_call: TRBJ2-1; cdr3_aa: CSVESLYNEQFF
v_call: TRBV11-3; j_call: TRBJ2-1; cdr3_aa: CASSFPGTSASNEQFF
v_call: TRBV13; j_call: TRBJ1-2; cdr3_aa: CASSLAANGRDGYTF
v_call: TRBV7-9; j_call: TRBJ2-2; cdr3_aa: CASSPGPNTGELFF
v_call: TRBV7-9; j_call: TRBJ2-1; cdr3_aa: CASSPPDRDLHNEQFF
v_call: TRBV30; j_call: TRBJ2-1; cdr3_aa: CAWVKDRGRGEQFF
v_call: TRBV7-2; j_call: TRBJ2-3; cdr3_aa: CASSPSPGHSDTQYF
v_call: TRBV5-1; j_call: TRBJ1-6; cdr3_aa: CASSLLRGTYNSPLHF
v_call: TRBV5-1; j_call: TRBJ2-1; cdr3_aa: CASSPTGKYNEQFF
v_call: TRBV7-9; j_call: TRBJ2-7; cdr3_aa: CASSRGAYEQYF
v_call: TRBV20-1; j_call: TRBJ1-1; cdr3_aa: CSAHKIGGLNTEAFF
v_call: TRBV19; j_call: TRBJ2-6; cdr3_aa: CASSIIPTAGANVLTF
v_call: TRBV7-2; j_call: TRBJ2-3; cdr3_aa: CASSLGTAGLDTQYF
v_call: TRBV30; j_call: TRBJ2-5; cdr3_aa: CAWSPGLQTQYF
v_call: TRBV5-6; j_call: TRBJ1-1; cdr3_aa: CASSGRDRGIMNTEAFF
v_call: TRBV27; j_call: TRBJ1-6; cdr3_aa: CASSCGLRDRDPTLHF
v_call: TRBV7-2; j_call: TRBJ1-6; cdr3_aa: CASSLGPPGYNSPLHF
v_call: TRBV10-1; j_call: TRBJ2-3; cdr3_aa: CATAMSTDTQYF
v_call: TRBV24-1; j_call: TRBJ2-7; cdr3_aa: CATSEPGGGNAGEQYF
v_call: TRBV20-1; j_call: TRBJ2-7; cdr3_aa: CSARATSGRVYEQYF
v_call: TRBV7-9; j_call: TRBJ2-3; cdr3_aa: CASSLTGEGPPDTQYF
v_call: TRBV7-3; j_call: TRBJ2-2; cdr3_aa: CATSNTGELFF
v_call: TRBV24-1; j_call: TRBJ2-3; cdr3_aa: CATSDTTAPRDTQYF
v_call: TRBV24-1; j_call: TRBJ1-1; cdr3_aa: CATSDLVGTEAFF
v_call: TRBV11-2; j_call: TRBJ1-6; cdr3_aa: CASSLVVAGSSPLHF